The 19 T cell receptor beta chains presented below share a single source sample, sequenced in a study of T cells in Graves' hyperthyroidism and ophthalmopathy. Authors of the study amplified TCR beta CDR3 regions from RNA transcripts. A set of HTBI primers served as the primers for a first-round RT-PCR of the TCR CDR3. MiXCR, run by TCRdb on the multiplex PCR reads, gives a single entry per CDR3 protein. The sample carries some 500,000 distinct CDR3 sequences, approximately 14% recorded once. The sequenced sample consisted of blood. Receptor source: a young woman with Graves' hyperthyroidism.

The chain carries TRBV6-2 or TRBV6-3 and TRBJ2-1; 8 bases match TRBD2. Per germline, CDR1 MNHEY and CDR2 SVGEGT. Trimming took 8 bases from V and 8 from J; bases not matched to a gene: 8. This CDR3 contains 13 residues. The CDR3 here is CASGGTSEDEQFF. The CDR3 DNA is TGTGCCAGCGGCGGGACTAGTGAAGATGAGCAGTTCTTC.

This clonotype was detected many times. This rearrangement joins TRBV7-9 to TRBJ2-1, with 14 bases identical to TRBD2. Germline V lookup: CDR1 SEHNR, CDR2 FQNEAQ (reference sequence). V gave up 5 bases and J gave up 8 bases; unmatched junction bases: 11. CDR3 length: 17 amino acids. Written as DNA, the CDR3 is TGTGCCAGCAGCGGCAGACTAGCGGGAGGGAGGAGGGATGAGCAGTTCTTC. Translating it yields CASSGRLAGGRRDEQFF.

This clonotype was counted between two and nine times. The V gene is TRBV12-3 or TRBV12-4, the J gene TRBJ2-2; the match to TRBD2 covers 10 bases. The CDR3 extends over 16 amino acids. The junction had 6 bases not matched to a gene; V was cut back by 1 base and J by 7 bases. CDR3: CASSLEVPSGSGELFF. Here the CDR3 DNA reads TGTGCCAGCAGTTTAGAGGTTCCTAGCGGGAGCGGGGAGCTGTTTTTT.

At least ten counts were recorded for this clonotype. The rearrangement uses TRBV12-3 or TRBV12-4 and TRBJ2-2; perhaps D is TRBD1 or TRBD2 (5 bases each). V lost 0 bases to trimming and J lost 4 bases, with 9 bases between them. The CDR3 length is 15 residues. The CDR3 nucleotides read TGTGCCAGCAGTTTAGCCGGGACGGTCACCGGGGAGCTGTTTTTT. Residues: CASSLAGTVTGELFF.

This clonotype was seen repeatedly, ten times or more. The chain joins TRBV2 to TRBJ2-7, with D tentatively TRBD2 (6 bases). Between the trimmed V and J ends, which lost 8 bases and 0 bases, there was a span of 8 bases. Germline CDR1 is SNHLY and CDR2 is FYNNEI. The CDR3 has 12 residues. DNA for the CDR3: TGTGCCAGCCTGCGGGACTCCTACGAGCAGTACTTC. It yields the protein CASLRDSYEQYF.

The chain joins TRBV19 to TRBJ1-2; no clear D. Germline V lookup: CDR1 LNHDA, CDR2 SQIVND (reference sequence). The CDR3 length is 13 residues. V dropped 4 bases and J dropped 1 base, with 7 bases sitting between them. CDR3 loop: CASSKENNYGYTF. CDR3 DNA: TGTGCCAGTAGTAAGGAAAATAACTATGGCTACACCTTC.

This clonotype was counted at least ten times. This chain joins TRBV7-3 and TRBJ2-3; 7 bases are a match to TRBD2. The CDR3 extends over 14 amino acids. V was clipped by 5 bases and J by 6 bases; unmatched bases: 8. Per germline, CDR1 SGHTA and CDR2 FQGTGA. CDR3 nucleotide sequence: TGTGCCAGCAGCCTGACTAGCTCCTCCGATACGCAGTATTTT. Translating it yields CASSLTSSSDTQYF.

This clonotype was detected a few times. CDR3 residues: CATQGTSNTGELFF. DNA of the CDR3: TGTGCCACCCAAGGGACATCGAACACCGGGGAGCTGTTTTTT. V usage is TRBV24-1 and J usage is TRBJ2-2, with a weak D call TRBD1 (6 bases). This CDR3 is built from 14 residues. Looked up from germline, CDR1 is KGHDR and CDR2 is SFDVKD. V shed 9 bases and J shed 0 bases, with 10 bases lying between them.

This clonotype was counted many times. The V and J genes are TRBV27 and TRBJ2-7; 10 bases map to TRBD1. The J segment lost 2 bases and the V segment lost 6 bases, leaving 7 bases of the junction unmatched. The CDR3 contains 15 residues. Germline V gene sequence: CDR1 MNHEY, CDR2 SMNVEV (reference sequence). CDR3 in amino acids: CASSAGQGTPYEQYV. In nucleotides, the CDR3 is TGTGCCAGCAGCGCGGGACAGGGGACCCCCTACGAGCAGTACGTC.

This chain connects TRBV5-1 to TRBJ2-2; TRBD2 matches 10 bases. J was trimmed by 4 bases and V by 0 bases; bases with no gene match: 9. This CDR3 is 18 amino acids long. Germline CDR1 reads SGHRS; CDR2 reads YFSETQ. CDR3: CASSLGPSGSGSTGELFF. Here the CDR3 DNA reads TGCGCCAGCAGCTTGGGGCCTAGCGGGAGCGGTAGCACCGGGGAGCTGTTTTTT.

In DNA form, the CDR3 reads TGCAGCGTTCACAGGGTGCGTCTCCAAGAGACCCAGTACTTC. Protein product: CSVHRVRLQETQYF. This chain connects TRBV29-1 to TRBJ2-5; D may be TRBD1 (6 bases). V was cut by 5 bases and J by 1 base, with 14 bases left in between. The CDR3 is 14 amino acids. In germline, CDR1 is SQVTM, CDR2 ANQGSEA.

Of note for this clonotype: Since a much larger clone is just one base distant, this may be a read error. Lacking the conserved final phenylalanine or tryptophan, this CDR3 likely reflects a read error. The chain recombines TRBV29-1 with TRBJ1-1; a possible D gene is TRBD1 (6 bases). The length of the CDR3 is 14 residues. Germline V gene sequence: CDR1 SQVTM, CDR2 ANQGSEA. Trimming removed 7 bases at V and 5 bases at J, with 20 bases between. CDR3 sequence reads: CSARGTARSTEAFL. CDR3 DNA sequence: TGCAGCGCCAGGGGTACAGCGAGGAGTACTGAAGCTTTCCTT.

This chain uses TRBV2 with TRBJ1-5, with D uncertain. Germline lookup yields CDR1 SNHLY and CDR2 FYNNEI. V was cut by 0 bases and J by 7 bases, with 13 bases left in between. This CDR3 is built from 15 residues. CDR3 sequence reads: CASSEAVGIYQPQHF. CDR3 in DNA: TGTGCCAGCAGTGAAGCAGTGGGGATTTACCAGCCCCAGCATTTT.

This clonotype was observed a single time. The rearrangement joins TRBV20-1 to TRBJ2-6, with TRBD2 as a possible D gene (6 bases). In germline, CDR1 is DFQATT, CDR2 SNEGSKA (reference sequence). The CDR3 covers 18 residues. Trimming took 6 bases from V and 0 from J, leaving 21 bases between them. CDR3 amino acids: CSASPYRGDHSGANVLTF. DNA of the CDR3: TGCAGTGCCAGCCCTTATCGCGGGGACCACTCTGGGGCCAACGTCCTGACTTTC.

This clonotype has more than one count but fewer than ten. The gene calls are TRBV5-4 and TRBJ2-7; 8 nucleotides match TRBD2. The CDR3 spans 13 residues. Germline V lookup: CDR1 SGHNT, CDR2 YYREEE (reference sequence). The J segment lost 7 bases and the V segment lost 7 bases, leaving 10 bases of the junction unmatched. CDR3 region: CASVSDERGEQYV. CDR3 DNA: TGTGCCAGCGTGTCGGACGAGCGGGGGGAGCAGTACGTC.

As concerns this clonotype: Being one base from a much bigger clone, this may be a read error. J is TRBJ2-4 and V is TRBV2, with D possibly TRBD2 on 5 matching bases. CDR1 is SNHLY and CDR2 is FYNNEI in the germline V gene. This CDR3 is 16 amino acids long. V shed 8 bases and J shed 3 bases, with 20 bases lying between them. CDR3 nucleotides: TGTGCCAGCCTTTGGCGGACTTCTCGGGGCAAAAACATTCAGTACTTC. Translation gives CASLWRTSRGKNIQYF. The full variable domain, its missing parts supplied by reference TRBV2 and TRBJ2-4, is EPEVTQTPSHQVTQMGQEVILRCVPISNHLYFYWYRQILGQKVEFLVSFYNNEISEKSEIFDDQFSVERPDGSNFTLKIRSTKLEDSAMYFCASLWRTSRGKNIQYFGAGTRLSVL.

This clonotype was observed many times. The chain combines TRBV11-3 with TRBJ2-7, with D possibly TRBD2 on 6 matching bases. Per germline, CDR1 SGHNT and CDR2 YENEEA. The CDR3 runs 12 residues. V lost 3 bases and J 3 bases, leaving 6 bases between the germline ends. This CDR3 reads CASSLTSYEQYF. In nucleotides, the CDR3 is TGTGCCAGCAGCTTGACTAGCTACGAGCAGTACTTC. The full variable domain, completed using reference TRBV11-3 and TRBJ2-7, is EAGVVQSPRYKIIEKKQPVAFWCNPISGHNTLYWYLQNLGQGPELLIRYENEEAVDDSQLPKDRFSAERLKGVDSTLKIQPAELGDSAVYLCASSLTSYEQYFGPGTRLTVT.

V gene TRBV29-1 combines with J gene TRBJ1-2; D is unclear. The CDR3 is 13 residues long. Germline assignment: CDR1 SQVTM and CDR2 ANQGSEA. The V end was cut by 4 bases, the J end by 0 bases, with 9 bases between. The DNA for the CDR3 is TGCAGCGTTGCTCCCCGGGCTAACTATGGCTACACCTTC. Translation gives CSVAPRANYGYTF. Using reference TRBV29-1 and TRBJ1-2 for the parts outside the CDR3, the full variable domain is SAVISQKPSRDICQRGTSLTIQCQVDSQVTMMFWYRQQPGQSLTLIATANQGSEATYESGFVIDKFPISRPNLTFSTLTVSNMSPEDSSIYLCSVAPRANYGYTFGSGTRLTVV.

This clonotype was seen a handful of times. The chain combines TRBV11-2 with TRBJ1-4; TRBD1 matches at 8 bases. This CDR3 is 16 amino acids long. After removal of 1 base from V and 2 bases from J, the junction contained 3 bases not matched to a gene. Germline values: CDR1 SGHAT, CDR2 FQNNGV. CDR3 residues: CASSLGRTGTNEKLFF. The CDR3 DNA reads TGTGCCAGCAGCTTAGGCCGGACAGGGACTAATGAAAAACTGTTTTTT.